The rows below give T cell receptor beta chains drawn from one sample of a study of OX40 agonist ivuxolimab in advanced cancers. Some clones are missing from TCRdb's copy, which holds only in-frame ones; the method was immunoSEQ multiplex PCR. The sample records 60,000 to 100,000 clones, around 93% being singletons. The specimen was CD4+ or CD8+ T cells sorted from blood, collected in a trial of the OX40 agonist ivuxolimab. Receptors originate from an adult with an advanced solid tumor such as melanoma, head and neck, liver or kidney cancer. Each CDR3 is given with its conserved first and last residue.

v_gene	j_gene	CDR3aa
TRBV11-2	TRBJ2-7	CASSLEIYEQYF
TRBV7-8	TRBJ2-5	CASSYLLGGLQETQYF
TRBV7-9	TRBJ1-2	CASSSRDRVWYGYTF
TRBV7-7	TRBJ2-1	CASSLGAGPSGNEQFF
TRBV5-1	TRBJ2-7	CASGVQGLVDEQYF
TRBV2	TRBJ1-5	CASSELGGADSQHF
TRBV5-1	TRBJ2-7	CASSFGRLYEQYF
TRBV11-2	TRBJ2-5	CASSFRLAQETQYF
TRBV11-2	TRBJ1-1	CASTLYANTEAFF
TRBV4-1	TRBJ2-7	CASSQAGDPYEQYF
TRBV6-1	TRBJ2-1	CASSEVPGGGGLNEQFF
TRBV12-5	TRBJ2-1	CASGLVISGGYNEQFF
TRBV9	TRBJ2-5	CASSGSGLAEIQETQYF
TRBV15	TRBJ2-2	CATSPVRGWGELFF
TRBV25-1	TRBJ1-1	CASSAGARTEAFF
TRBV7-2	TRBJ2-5	CASSLGLISPGETQYF
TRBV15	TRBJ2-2	CATSREGVDTGELFF
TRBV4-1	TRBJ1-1	CASSQGEGGTEAFF
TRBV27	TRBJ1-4	CASRRTGTGDEKLFF
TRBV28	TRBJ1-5	CASSSVSGSNQPQHF
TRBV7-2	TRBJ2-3	CASSLVAGVTTDTQYF
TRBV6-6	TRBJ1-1	CASSFVGRNTEAFF
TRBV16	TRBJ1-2	CASSQYITGNYGYTF
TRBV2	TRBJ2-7	CASFGTGGYEQYF
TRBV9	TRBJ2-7	CASSAPGGREQYF